This TCR beta chain was identified in a study of T-cell memory formation after mild COVID-19. Turning to the study itself: The study found TCR clusters largely donor specific.

This clonotype appeared a few times. As yet, its antigen is unknown. Study-level points and caveats: Cross-reactive memory appears to have joined, as suggested by some responding clones showing up in pre-infection memory. CD4+ contracting clones were found mainly in CM and EM, and CD8+ ones in EMRA.

V lost 3 bases and J 8 bases, leaving 13 bases between the germline ends. The V gene's germline CDR1 is LGHNA and CDR2 YSLEER. The CDR3 is 13 amino acids. Amplification by 5'RACE using constant-segment primers produced TCR alpha and TCR beta cDNA libraries that carried sample barcodes and UMIs. TCRdb processed the 5' RACE reads anew with MiXCR; each CDR3 protein has one entry. The sample includes around 320,000 distinct CDR3 sequences, 14% of them seen just once. The sample taken for sequencing was PBMCs or a T cell subset sorted from them (not recorded which). The sequence derives from a man younger than 30 who had mild COVID-19 (a few samples of this study predate the infection). Cell type and time point are not known. This chain uses TRBV4-3 with TRBJ1-2; no clear D gene. CDR3 sequence reads: CASSHHEGRGYTF. The CDR3 coding sequence is TGCGCCAGCAGCCACCACGAAGGTAGAGGCTACACCTTC.